These T cell receptor beta chains were read from a single sample in a study of CD8 T cells in Susac syndrome. Using its own MiXCR run on the immunoSEQ multiplex PCR reads, TCRdb lists one record per CDR3 protein. The sample lists some 96,000 distinct CDR3 sequences, roughly 96% occurring once. The sequenced sample consisted of CD8+ T cells from PBMCs. The receptors come from a human donor with Susac syndrome. Each CDR3 is given with its conserved first and last residue. The order of the fields is V gene, D gene, J gene, clone size, CDR3 DNA, CDR3 protein. The D gene is left open where the match is weak. Only part of the rows carry a size: once, few, many, or a class if the clone is expanded.

V gene: TRBV15; D gene: TRBD2; J gene: TRBJ2-1; clone size: NA; CDR3 DNA: TGTGCCACCAGTCTAGCGGGTTTAGATTACAATGAGCAGTTCTTC; CDR3 protein: CATSLAGLDYNEQFF
V gene: TRBV20-1; D gene: TRBD2; J gene: TRBJ2-5; clone size: NA; CDR3 DNA: TGCAGTGCTCGAAGACTAGCGGAGAAGATCCAAGAGACCCAGTACTTC; CDR3 protein: CSARRLAEKIQETQYF
V gene: TRBV29-1; D gene: TRBD2; J gene: TRBJ2-5; clone size: few; CDR3 DNA: TGCAGCGTTGAAGCGGGGGGGCGGGAGACCCAGTACTTC; CDR3 protein: CSVEAGGRETQYF
V gene: TRBV20-1; D gene: TRBD2; J gene: TRBJ2-1; clone size: NA; CDR3 DNA: TGCAGTGCGCGGACTAGCGGGAGTTATAATGAGCAGTTCTTC; CDR3 protein: CSARTSGSYNEQFF
V gene: TRBV4-2; D gene: NA; J gene: TRBJ1-1; clone size: once; CDR3 DNA: TGTGCCAGCAGCCAAGATTGGATGGATGGTGAAGCTTTCTTT; CDR3 protein: CASSQDWMDGEAFF
V gene: TRBV20-1; D gene: TRBD2; J gene: TRBJ2-1; clone size: NA; CDR3 DNA: TGCAGTGCTCCCCCTGGCGGGGGGACCTCACTGAATGAGCAGTTCTTC; CDR3 protein: CSAPPGGGTSLNEQFF
V gene: TRBV27; D gene: NA; J gene: TRBJ2-7; clone size: NA; CDR3 DNA: TGTGCCAGCAGCCTAAGGACGGCATATGGGAACGAGCAGTACTTC; CDR3 protein: CASSLRTAYGNEQYF
V gene: TRBV6-5; D gene: NA; J gene: TRBJ2-6; clone size: once; CDR3 DNA: TGTGCCAGCACCGTACAGGGAGCTGGGGCCAACGTCCTGACTTTC; CDR3 protein: CASTVQGAGANVLTF
V gene: TRBV4-2; D gene: NA; J gene: TRBJ1-2; clone size: NA; CDR3 DNA: TGTGCCAGCAGCCCCGAAGGGATCGGGCGTGGCTACACCTTC; CDR3 protein: CASSPEGIGRGYTF
V gene: TRBV20-1; D gene: NA; J gene: TRBJ2-7; clone size: NA; CDR3 DNA: TGCAGTGCTAGGGGTACCGCCTACGAGCAGTACTTC; CDR3 protein: CSARGTAYEQYF
V gene: TRBV29-1; D gene: NA; J gene: TRBJ2-7; clone size: few; CDR3 DNA: TGCAGCGCTGTGGGGATTTACGAGCAGTACTTC; CDR3 protein: CSAVGIYEQYF
V gene: TRBV5-6; D gene: NA; J gene: TRBJ2-1; clone size: NA; CDR3 DNA: TGTGCCAGCAGCTTGGGAGCGGGTGAGCAGTTCTTC; CDR3 protein: CASSLGAGEQFF
V gene: TRBV20-1; D gene: TRBD2; J gene: TRBJ2-2; clone size: NA; CDR3 DNA: TGCAGTGCTAGGACTAGCGGGAGAGATGGCGGGGAGCTGTTTTTT; CDR3 protein: CSARTSGRDGGELFF
V gene: TRBV4-1; D gene: NA; J gene: TRBJ2-2; clone size: NA; CDR3 DNA: TGCGCCAGCAGCCAAGAAATGGGGGGAACGTGGTTCCGGGGCGGGGAGCTGTTTTTT; CDR3 protein: CASSQEMGGTWFRGGELFF
V gene: TRBV7-9; D gene: NA; J gene: TRBJ1-4; clone size: NA; CDR3 DNA: TGTGCCAGCAGCTTAAGGACAGCAACTAATGAAAAACTGTTTTTT; CDR3 protein: CASSLRTATNEKLFF
V gene: TRBV15; D gene: NA; J gene: TRBJ1-2; clone size: NA; CDR3 DNA: TGTGCCACCAGCAGAGCGATGACCGCGAACTATGGCTACACCTTC; CDR3 protein: CATSRAMTANYGYTF
V gene: TRBV15; D gene: TRBD1; J gene: TRBJ2-7; clone size: NA; CDR3 DNA: TGTGCCACCAGCGAACAGGGGAACGAGCAGTACTTC; CDR3 protein: CATSEQGNEQYF
V gene: TRBV11-2; D gene: TRBD1; J gene: TRBJ1-2; clone size: NA; CDR3 DNA: TGTGCCAGCAGCCGATTTGGACAGGGCTTGATGAGCTACACCTTC; CDR3 protein: CASSRFGQGLMSYTF
V gene: TRBV29-1; D gene: NA; J gene: TRBJ2-2; clone size: NA; CDR3 DNA: TGCAGCGTTGAAGATCCTACAGGGACCGGGGAGCTGTTTTTT; CDR3 protein: CSVEDPTGTGELFF
V gene: TRBV7-9; D gene: NA; J gene: TRBJ2-1; clone size: NA; CDR3 DNA: TGTGCCAGCAGCTTGTGGTCGGGGGCCGGTCGGAATGAGCAGTTCTTC; CDR3 protein: CASSLWSGAGRNEQFF
V gene: TRBV3-1; D gene: TRBD1; J gene: TRBJ1-5; clone size: NA; CDR3 DNA: TGTGCCAGCAGCCAAGGACAGGGAGGTCAGCCCCAGCATTTT; CDR3 protein: CASSQGQGGQPQHF
V gene: TRBV6-5; D gene: NA; J gene: TRBJ2-5; clone size: NA; CDR3 DNA: TGTGCGACTCGTGGGGGGCCGGGGACCCAGTACTTC; CDR3 protein: CATRGGPGTQYF
V gene: TRBV7-2; D gene: NA; J gene: TRBJ2-1; clone size: NA; CDR3 DNA: TGTGCCAGCAGCCCCGCCGCGGGACTCCCAATTTACAATGAGCAGTTCTTC; CDR3 protein: CASSPAAGLPIYNEQFF
V gene: TRBV7-9; D gene: NA; J gene: TRBJ2-1; clone size: NA; CDR3 DNA: TGTGCCAGCAGCGCCGAAGCGCCCAATGAGCAGTTCTTC; CDR3 protein: CASSAEAPNEQFF
V gene: TRBV19; D gene: NA; J gene: TRBJ2-1; clone size: NA; CDR3 DNA: TGTGCCAGTAGTCGAGCGGCTGGGTCCTACAATGAGCAGTTCTTC; CDR3 protein: CASSRAAGSYNEQFF
V gene: TRBV18; D gene: NA; J gene: TRBJ2-3; clone size: few; CDR3 DNA: TGTGCCAGCTCATCAACAGGAGGCACAGATACGCAGTATTTT; CDR3 protein: CASSSTGGTDTQYF
V gene: TRBV24-1; D gene: NA; J gene: TRBJ2-1; clone size: NA; CDR3 DNA: TGTGCCACCAGTGATGTGCCGGGCAGAGGAGTTACGTTCTACAATGAGCAGTTCTTC; CDR3 protein: CATSDVPGRGVTFYNEQFF
V gene: TRBV4-1; D gene: TRBD2; J gene: TRBJ2-7; clone size: NA; CDR3 DNA: TGCGCCAGCAGCCAAGTGGTCTCCCGGGAGGCAATGTACGAGCAGTACTTC; CDR3 protein: CASSQVVSREAMYEQYF
V gene: TRBV12-3/TRBV12-4; D gene: NA; J gene: TRBJ1-2; clone size: NA; CDR3 DNA: TGTGCCAGCAGCCAGGACCGAACATCGGGCTACACCTTC; CDR3 protein: CASSQDRTSGYTF
V gene: TRBV12-3/TRBV12-4; D gene: TRBD2; J gene: TRBJ2-4; clone size: NA; CDR3 DNA: TGTGCCAGCAGCCAAGCCGGGGGGGGACGCAAAAACATTCAGTACTTC; CDR3 protein: CASSQAGGGRKNIQYF
V gene: TRBV10-2; D gene: NA; J gene: TRBJ2-3; clone size: once; CDR3 DNA: TGCGCCAGCAGTGAGCGGGGGCGGGCAGATACGCAGTATTTT; CDR3 protein: CASSERGRADTQYF
V gene: TRBV3-1; D gene: NA; J gene: TRBJ1-1; clone size: NA; CDR3 DNA: TGTGCCAGCAGCCTAATCGTCGGGGACACTGAAGCTTTCTTT; CDR3 protein: CASSLIVGDTEAFF